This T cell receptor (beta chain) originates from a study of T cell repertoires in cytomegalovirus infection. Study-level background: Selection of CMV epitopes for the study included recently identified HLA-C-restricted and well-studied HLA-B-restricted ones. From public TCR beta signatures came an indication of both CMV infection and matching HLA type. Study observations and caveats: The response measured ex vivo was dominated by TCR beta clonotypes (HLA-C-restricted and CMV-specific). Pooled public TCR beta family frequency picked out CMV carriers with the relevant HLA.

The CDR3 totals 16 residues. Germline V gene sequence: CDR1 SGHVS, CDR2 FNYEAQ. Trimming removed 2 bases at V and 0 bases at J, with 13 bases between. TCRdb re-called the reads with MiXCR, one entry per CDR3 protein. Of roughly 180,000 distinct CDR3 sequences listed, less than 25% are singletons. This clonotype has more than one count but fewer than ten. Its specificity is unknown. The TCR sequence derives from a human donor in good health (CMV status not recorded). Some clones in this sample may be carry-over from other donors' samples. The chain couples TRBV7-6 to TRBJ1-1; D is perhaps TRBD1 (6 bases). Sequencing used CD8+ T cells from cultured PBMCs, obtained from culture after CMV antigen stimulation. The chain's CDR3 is CASSLNGDNMNTEAFF. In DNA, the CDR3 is TGTGCCAGCAGCTTAAACGGGGACAACATGAACACTGAAGCTTTCTTT.